Here is one T cell receptor (beta chain) with its context. What it recognizes is unknown. These data originate in a study of cytomegalovirus exposure and HLA in healthy donors. CDR3 length: 13 residues. Between the trimmed V and J ends, which lost 4 bases and 6 bases, there was a span of 13 bases. Germline assignment: CDR1 WNHNN and CDR2 SYGVQD (reference sequence). Points from the study as a whole: A later analysis associated 16,000 or so TCR beta sequences with HLA alleles at a 0.05 false discovery rate. TCR beta V segments were, for the most part, productive about 90% or about 30% of the time in an earlier analysis. A link between a missense DCLRE1C variant and TCR beta V- and J-gene trimming emerged from a later analysis. Cytomegalovirus status was reportedly diagnosed by the classifier with high sensitivity and specificity.

The PCR employed 60 Vbeta primers together with 13 Jbeta primers. Generated by immunoSEQ multiplex PCR, the TCRdb table keeps only in-frame clones and is missing some. The table shows under 250,000 clones, with roughly 80% occurring only once. What was sequenced was PBMCs. The rearrangement joins TRBV10-1 to TRBJ2-7, with TRBD1 as a possible D gene (6 bases). The clonotype was recovered from a man aged 35 to 55 in good health and CMV-seropositive. The CDR3: CASSGAGVAEQYV. The CDR3 nucleotides read TGCGCCAGCAGTGGGGCAGGGGTTGCCGAGCAGTACGTC.